A selection of T cell receptor beta chains follows, all from one sample in a study of OX40 agonist ivuxolimab in advanced cancers. The table came from immunoSEQ multiplex PCR; TCRdb's copy has only in-frame clones and leaves some out. The sample has approximately 66,000 clones, 70% to 90% seen once. Here the sequenced sample was CD4+ or CD8+ T cells sorted from blood, taken in a trial of the OX40 agonist ivuxolimab. These receptor sequences come from an adult with an advanced solid tumor such as melanoma, head and neck, liver or kidney cancer. CDR3s include the opening cysteine and the closing phenylalanine or tryptophan. D genes are given only for firm matches. Not every row has a clone size; where given, it reads once, few, many or a size class.

abundance	d_gene	j_gene	v_gene	CDR3aa	CDR3nt
NA	NA	TRBJ1-1	TRBV6-5	CASSGRGFEAFF	TGTGCCAGCAGTGGCAGGGGATTTGAAGCTTTCTTT
NA	NA	TRBJ1-2	TRBV19	CASSWGNYGYTF	TGTGCCAGTAGTTGGGGGAACTATGGCTACACCTTC
NA	TRBD2	TRBJ2-2	TRBV5-1	CASSSGTSGGAWTGELFF	TGCGCCAGCAGCTCCGGGACTAGCGGGGGGGCGTGGACCGGGGAGCTGTTTTTT
once	NA	TRBJ2-7	TRBV2	CASIALPGSNYEQYF	TGTGCCAGCATCGCACTGCCAGGGTCCAACTACGAGCAGTACTTC
few	NA	TRBJ2-4	TRBV6-6	CASSSAERAKNIQYF	TGTGCCAGCAGTTCGGCAGAGAGGGCCAAAAACATTCAGTACTTC
NA	TRBD2	TRBJ2-1	TRBV9	CASSAHSGGGYNEQFF	TGTGCCAGCAGCGCCCATAGCGGGGGGGGGTACAATGAGCAGTTCTTC
NA	NA	TRBJ1-1	TRBV6-1	CASSGWNTEAFF	TGTGCCAGCAGTGGATGGAACACTGAAGCTTTCTTT
NA	TRBD1	TRBJ1-2	TRBV6-6	CASSYSWEGAQGYTF	TGTGCCAGCAGTTACTCGTGGGAGGGGGCGCAAGGCTACACCTTC
once	NA	TRBJ1-1	TRBV6-6	CASSPRDSEAFF	TGTGCCAGCAGTCCGAGGGACTCTGAGGCTTTCTTT
NA	NA	TRBJ1-6	TRBV5-4	CASSLYARLSPLHF	TGTGCCAGCAGCTTGTATGCGCGTCTTTCACCCCTCCACTTT
NA	TRBD2	TRBJ2-3	TRBV4-2	CASSQPGLAGNTDTQYF	TGTGCCAGCAGCCAACCGGGACTAGCGGGAAACACAGATACGCAGTATTTT
NA	TRBD1	TRBJ1-1	TRBV28	CASPGPQGRNVNTEAFF	TGTGCCAGCCCGGGCCCACAGGGGCGAAATGTGAACACTGAAGCTTTCTTT
NA	NA	TRBJ1-2	TRBV12-2	CASRLARQGYLYGYTF	TGTGCAAGTCGCTTAGCGAGACAGGGTTACCTCTATGGCTACACCTTC
NA	TRBD2	TRBJ2-3	TRBV7-3	CASSLGLDWRTDTQYF	TGTGCCAGCAGCCTGGGACTAGATTGGAGAACAGATACGCAGTATTTT
NA	NA	TRBJ1-1	TRBV10-2	CASSRAGNTEAFF	TGCGCCAGCAGTCGGGCAGGAAACACTGAAGCTTTCTTT
NA	TRBD2	TRBJ2-1	TRBV28	CASSWSGGVYNEQFF	TGTGCCAGCAGTTGGAGCGGGGGGGTTTACAATGAGCAGTTCTTC
NA	NA	TRBJ2-1	TRBV19	CASSIQGKYNEQFF	TGTGCCAGTAGTATTCAGGGTAAATACAATGAGCAGTTCTTC
NA	TRBD1	TRBJ1-2	TRBV6-1	CASSGTGEGYTF	TGTGCCAGCAGTGGCACAGGGGAAGGCTACACCTTC
NA	TRBD2	TRBJ2-1	TRBV5-4	CASSLEAGGPSEQFF	TGTGCCAGCAGCTTAGAAGCGGGGGGGCCGAGTGAGCAGTTCTTC
once	NA	TRBJ2-7	TRBV5-4	CASSLGPSSYEQYF	TGTGCCAGCAGCTTGGGGCCTAGCTCCTACGAGCAGTACTTC
few	NA	TRBJ2-5	TRBV29-1	CSVARQAQETQYF	TGCAGCGTGGCAAGACAGGCCCAAGAGACCCAGTACTTC
NA	NA	TRBJ1-2	TRBV29-1	CSAGTFGYTF	TGCAGCGCAGGGACATTTGGCTACACCTTC
NA	NA	TRBJ1-1	TRBV2	CASIIQLQSAFF	TGTGCCAGCATCATACAGCTCCAGTCCGCTTTCTTT
NA	NA	TRBJ1-2	TRBV28	CASSSSSGGYGYTF	TGTGCCAGCAGTTCCTCTTCCGGGGGCTATGGCTACACCTTC
NA	TRBD2	TRBJ2-1	TRBV10-3	CAISDSGGSYNEQFF	TGTGCCATCAGCGATAGCGGGGGCTCCTACAATGAGCAGTTCTTC
NA	NA	TRBJ2-7	TRBV25-1	CASREGLTYEQYF	TGTGCCAGCAGGGAGGGACTTACCTACGAGCAGTACTTC
NA	NA	TRBJ1-1	TRBV7-6	CASSLGTVTEAFF	TGTGCCAGCAGCTTAGGGACAGTCACTGAAGCTTTCTTT
NA	TRBD1	TRBJ2-5	TRBV10-2	CASSEPDRVDETQYF	TGCGCCAGCAGTGAGCCGGACAGGGTTGACGAGACCCAGTACTTC
NA	NA	TRBJ2-7	TRBV10-3	CAISDAGTVYEQYF	TGTGCCATCAGTGACGCCGGGACGGTCTACGAGCAGTACTTC
NA	NA	TRBJ1-2	TRBV4-1	CASSPSEGWRTQASNYGYTF	TGCGCCAGCAGCCCAAGTGAAGGTTGGAGGACACAAGCTTCTAACTATGGCTACACCTTC
NA	TRBD2	TRBJ2-1	TRBV7-6	CASSLSSLAGDNEQFF	TGTGCCAGCAGCTTAAGTTCCCTAGCGGGGGACAATGAGCAGTTCTTC
NA	TRBD1	TRBJ2-2	TRBV18	CASSAQGATNTGELFF	TGTGCCAGCTCAGCCCAGGGGGCCACGAACACCGGGGAGCTGTTTTTT
NA	NA	TRBJ1-5	TRBV6-4	CAREQPQHF	TGTGCCAGAGAACAGCCCCAGCATTTT
NA	NA	TRBJ1-4	TRBV5-1	CASSLARGSGLGSEKLFF	TGCGCCAGCAGCTTGGCCCGGGGGTCCGGACTAGGTAGTGAAAAACTGTTTTTT
NA	TRBD1	TRBJ1-3	TRBV10-3	CAISELEGASGNTIYF	TGTGCCATCAGTGAGTTAGAGGGGGCTTCAGGAAACACCATATATTTT
NA	NA	TRBJ1-1	TRBV19	CATSQGITEAFF	TGTGCCACCTCCCAGGGCATCACTGAAGCTTTCTTT
few	NA	TRBJ1-1	TRBV7-9	CASSLASASGAFF	TGTGCCAGCAGCTTAGCGTCCGCGAGCGGGGCTTTCTTT
NA	NA	TRBJ1-1	TRBV14	CASSQEAFF	TGTGCCAGCAGCCAAGAAGCTTTCTTT
NA	TRBD1	TRBJ2-5	TRBV7-9	CASSPSRGQGEETQYF	TGTGCCAGCAGCCCCAGTCGAGGACAGGGGGAGGAGACCCAGTACTTC
NA	NA	TRBJ1-3	TRBV5-1	CASRRDLSGNTIYF	TGCGCCAGCAGGAGGGATCTCTCTGGAAACACCATATATTTT
NA	NA	TRBJ2-7	TRBV30	CAWRWRERLSYEQYF	TGTGCCTGGAGATGGAGGGAAAGACTATCCTACGAGCAGTACTTC
NA	TRBD2	TRBJ2-5	TRBV5-1	CASASPTSEGTQYF	TGCGCCAGCGCGTCCCCGACTAGCGAAGGGACCCAGTACTTC
once	NA	TRBJ1-2	TRBV19	CASSIMGRGYTF	TGTGCCAGTAGTATAATGGGTCGCGGCTACACCTTC
NA	TRBD2	TRBJ2-2	TRBV7-3	CASSRRAGGVTGELFF	TGTGCCAGCAGCCGCCGTGCGGGGGGAGTCACCGGGGAGCTGTTTTTT
NA	NA	TRBJ2-5	TRBV28	CASSLSARGETQYF	TGTGCCAGCAGTCTATCCGCCCGGGGAGAGACCCAGTACTTC
NA	NA	TRBJ1-1	TRBV5-8	CASSLVATEAFF	TGTGCCAGCAGCTTGGTAGCCACTGAAGCTTTCTTT